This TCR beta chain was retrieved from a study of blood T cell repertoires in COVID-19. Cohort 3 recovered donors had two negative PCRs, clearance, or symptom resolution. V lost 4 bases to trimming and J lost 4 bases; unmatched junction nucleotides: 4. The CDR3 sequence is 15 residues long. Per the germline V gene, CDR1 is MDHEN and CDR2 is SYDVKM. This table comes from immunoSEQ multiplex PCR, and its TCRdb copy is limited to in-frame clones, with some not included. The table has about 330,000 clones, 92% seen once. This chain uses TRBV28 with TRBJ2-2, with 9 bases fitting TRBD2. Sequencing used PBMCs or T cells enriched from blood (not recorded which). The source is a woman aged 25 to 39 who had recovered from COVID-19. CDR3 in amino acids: CASSSAGGGTGELFF. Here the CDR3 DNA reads TGTGCCAGCAGTTCAGCGGGAGGCGGCACCGGGGAGCTGTTTTTT. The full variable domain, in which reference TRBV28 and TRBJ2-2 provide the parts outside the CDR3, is DVKVTQSSRYLVKRTGEKVFLECVQDMDHENMFWYRQDPGLGLRLIYFSYDVKMKEKGDIPEGYSVSREKKERFSLILESASTNQTSMYLCASSSAGGGTGELFFGEGSRLTVL.